These 6 T cell receptor beta chains were sequenced from one sample in a study of molecular identifiers for immune sequencing clone quantification. TCRdb re-derived calls from the PCR reads in MiXCR, one entry per CDR3 protein. The sample lists 350,000 or so distinct CDR3 sequences, over 20% seen once, with more than 0.8% in the top ten. The sequenced sample consisted of naive CD8+ T cells from blood, with Jurkat cell RNA spiked in. Noted subset: FACS-sorted CD8+CD4-CCR7+CD45RA+ naive T cells. The source of these receptors is a human donor in good health. Some libraries in this study had Jurkat cell RNA spiked in.

This clonotype was counted at least ten times. The chain is built from TRBV29-1 and TRBJ2-5; 8 nucleotides line up with TRBD2. This CDR3 comprises 16 residues. Trimming took 0 bases from V and 5 from J; bases not matched to a gene: 11. Germline V gene data show CDR1 as SQVTM and CDR2 as ANQGSEA. The CDR3 region is CSVEDGTGGPLETQYF. As DNA, the CDR3 is TGCAGCGTTGAAGATGGGACGGGAGGGCCTCTGGAGACCCAGTACTTC.

The rearrangement joins TRBV7-9 to TRBJ2-3; TRBD2 matches 13 bases. Germline V gene lookup returns CDR1 SEHNR and CDR2 FQNEAQ (reference sequence). CDR3 length equals 19 residues. With 5 bases clipped from V and 0 bases from J, the junction kept 11 bases outside the gene matches. In DNA form, the CDR3 reads TGTGCCAGCAGCCCAACTAGCGGGAGGGCCTTCCCTAGCACAGATACGCAGTATTTT. Its translation is CASSPTSGRAFPSTDTQYF. Variable domain in full (rest from reference TRBV7-9 and TRBJ2-3): DTGVSQNPRHKITKRGQNVTFRCDPISEHNRLYWYRQTLGQGPEFLTYFQNEAQLEKSRLLSDRFSAERPKGSFSTLEIQRTEQGDSAMYLCASSPTSGRAFPSTDTQYFGPGTRLTVL.

Concerning this clonotype itself: A much larger clone lies a single base off, so this may be a read error. The CDR3 protein is CASSYGRGAFNEQFF. The CDR3 DNA sequence: TGTGCCAGCAGTTACGGACGGGGGGCGTTTAATGAGCAGTTCTTC. This chain uses TRBV7-9 with TRBJ2-1; D perhaps matches TRBD2 (7 bases). Germline loops: CDR1 SEHNR, CDR2 FQNEAQ (reference sequence). Deletions cut 6 bases from V and 7 bases from J, with 19 bases between. The CDR3 extends over 15 amino acids.

On this clonotype: A read error is possible here, since a much larger clone lies one base away. The chain carries TRBV28 and TRBJ2-3, with 8 nucleotides matching TRBD2. This CDR3 has 18 residues. The ends lost 7 bases at V and 6 bases at J; junction bases unmatched: 21. Looked up from germline, CDR1 is MDHEN and CDR2 is SYDVKM. CDR3 in amino acids: CASKGLDASGTFMDTQYF. The CDR3 DNA follows: TGTGCCAGCAAGGGACTAGATGCCTCCGGAACGTTCATGGATACGCAGTATTTT.

On this clonotype itself: The CDR3 carries no conserved terminal phenylalanine or tryptophan, so it likely arises from a read error. This rearrangement joins TRBV7-9 to TRBJ2-7; D is undetermined. Trimming stripped 1 base from V and 3 bases from J, with 7 bases between. The length of the CDR3 is 13 residues. CDR1 and CDR2 from the germline V gene are SEHNR and FQNEAQ (reference sequence). The CDR3 DNA reads as TGTGCCAGCAGCTTAGTCGGTGACTACGAGCAGTACTCC. Its translation: CASSLVGDYEQYS.

In this sample, this clonotype turned up many times. The V gene is TRBV27, the J gene TRBJ1-1; D perhaps matches TRBD1 (5 bases). Germline V CDR1 and CDR2: MNHEY, SMNVEV (reference sequence). The CDR3 is made up of 13 amino acids. Trimming pared 5 bases from V and 5 bases from J, leaving 12 bases between. CDR3 DNA: TGTGCCAGCAGTCTTCAGGGTTGGACTGAAGCTTTCTTT. Translating it yields CASSLQGWTEAFF.